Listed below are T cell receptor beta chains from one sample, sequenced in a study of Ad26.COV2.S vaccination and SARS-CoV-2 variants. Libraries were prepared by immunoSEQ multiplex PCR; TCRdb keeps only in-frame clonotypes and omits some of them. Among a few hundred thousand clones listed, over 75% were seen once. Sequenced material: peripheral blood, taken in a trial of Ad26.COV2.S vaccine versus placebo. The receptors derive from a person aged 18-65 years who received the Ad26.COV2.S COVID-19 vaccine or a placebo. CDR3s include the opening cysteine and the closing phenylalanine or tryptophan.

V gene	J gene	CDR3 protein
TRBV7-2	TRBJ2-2	CASSSRTKTGELFF
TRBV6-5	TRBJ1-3	CASKVTSSGNTIYF
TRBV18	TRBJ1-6	CASSPNRDSPLHF
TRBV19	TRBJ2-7	CASSIGDRGLYEQYF
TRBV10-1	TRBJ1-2	CASSERGDYGYTF
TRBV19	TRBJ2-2	CASSSRLAGDSGELFF
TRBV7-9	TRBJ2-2	CASSSPAGEAGELFF
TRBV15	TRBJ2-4	CATSRGKGTGNIQYF
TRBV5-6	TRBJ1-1	CASSLRVVRGVTEAFF
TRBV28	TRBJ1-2	CASSLGNRVHGYTF
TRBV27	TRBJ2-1	CASSLRPSGRGHEQFF
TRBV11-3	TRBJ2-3	CASSPKDRNTQYF
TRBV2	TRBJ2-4	CASTETGGNLAKNIQYF
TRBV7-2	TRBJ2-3	CASTTKAGIADTQYF
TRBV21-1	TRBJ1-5	CASSKEPRRQSNQPQHF
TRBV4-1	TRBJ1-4	CASSPTGTNEKLFF
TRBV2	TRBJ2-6	CASSAPAGGQSSGANVLTF
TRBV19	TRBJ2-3	CASQNWGRAREWTQYF
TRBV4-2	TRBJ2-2	CASSQELSSTTGELFF
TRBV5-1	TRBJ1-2	CASNLGQGALGYTF
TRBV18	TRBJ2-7	CASSPSSYEQYF
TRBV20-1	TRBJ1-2	CSAITGAGYTF
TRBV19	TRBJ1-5	CASSITGYSNQPQHF
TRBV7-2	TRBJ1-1	CASSLRGQGSEAFF
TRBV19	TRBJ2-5	CASRSSGTGSETQYF
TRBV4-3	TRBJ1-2	CASSQEPRGLDGYTF
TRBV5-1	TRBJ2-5	CASSLETGEIIQETQYF
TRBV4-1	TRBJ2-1	CASSQTSGGGSYNEQFF
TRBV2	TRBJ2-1	CASKWELANNEQFF